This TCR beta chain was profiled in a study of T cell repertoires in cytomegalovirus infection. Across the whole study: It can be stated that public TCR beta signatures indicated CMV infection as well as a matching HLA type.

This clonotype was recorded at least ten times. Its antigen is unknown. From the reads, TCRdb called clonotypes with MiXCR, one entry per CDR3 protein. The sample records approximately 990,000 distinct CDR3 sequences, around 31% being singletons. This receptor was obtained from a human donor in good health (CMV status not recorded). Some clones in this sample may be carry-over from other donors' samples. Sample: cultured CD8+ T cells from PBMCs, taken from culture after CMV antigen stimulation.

The CDR3 here is CASSLAQGLQETQYF. The CDR3, as DNA: TGTGCCAGCAGCTTAGCGCAGGGCCTCCAAGAGACCCAGTACTTC. The chain links TRBV7-8 to TRBJ2-5, with D tentatively TRBD1 (5 bases). This CDR3 region has 15 residues. The germline CDR1 and CDR2 sequences are SGHVS and FQNEAQ. V was shortened by 0 bases and J by 1 base, with 9 bases between the two germline ends.